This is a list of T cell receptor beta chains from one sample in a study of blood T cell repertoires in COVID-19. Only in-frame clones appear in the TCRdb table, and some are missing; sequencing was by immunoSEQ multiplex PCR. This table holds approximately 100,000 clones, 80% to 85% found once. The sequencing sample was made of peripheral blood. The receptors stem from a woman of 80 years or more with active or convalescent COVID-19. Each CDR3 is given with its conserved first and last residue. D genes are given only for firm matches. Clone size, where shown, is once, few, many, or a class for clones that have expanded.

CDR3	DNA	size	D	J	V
CASSQEVTGGLDTQYF	TGTGCCAGCAGCCAAGAAGTAACGGGAGGGCTAGATACGCAGTATTTT	few	TRBD2	TRBJ2-3	TRBV4-2
CASSYSTGFNTEAFF	TGTGCCAGCAGTTACTCGACAGGGTTCAACACTGAAGCTTTCTTT	-	TRBD1	TRBJ1-1	TRBV6-5
CATSTGGTGANVLTF	TGTGCCACCAGCACAGGGGGCACTGGGGCCAACGTCCTGACTTTC	-	TRBD1	TRBJ2-6	TRBV15
CASSLWKPDGEQFF	TGTGCCAGCAGTCTTTGGAAACCCGACGGGGAGCAGTTCTTC	-	-	TRBJ2-1	TRBV6-5
CASTPRGESNQPQHF	TGTGCCAGTACACCGCGGGGGGAGAGCAATCAGCCCCAGCATTTT	-	-	TRBJ1-5	TRBV19
CASSDRGQGRETQYF	TGTGCCAGCAGTGATCGGGGACAGGGGCGGGAGACCCAGTACTTC	-	TRBD1	TRBJ2-5	TRBV6-4
CASSRAWKGDANTGELFF	TGTGCCAGCTCACGGGCTTGGAAGGGGGATGCGAACACCGGGGAGCTGTTTTTT	-	-	TRBJ2-2	TRBV18
CASSFSISGDHLF	TGTGCCAGCAGTTTTTCGATTAGCGGGGACCATCTCTTC	many	TRBD2	TRBJ2-1	TRBV12-3/TRBV12-4
CASSLSHLTEGRNYGYTF	TGTGCCAGCAGCTTATCCCATCTTACGGAGGGGAGGAACTATGGCTACACCTTC	few	-	TRBJ1-2	TRBV11-2
CASSLRPGAPGNTIYF	TGTGCCAGCAGTTTAAGGCCGGGTGCGCCTGGAAACACCATATATTTT	-	-	TRBJ1-3	TRBV27
CASSDWDRTYEQYF	TGTGCCAGCAGTGATTGGGACAGGACCTACGAGCAGTACTTC	-	TRBD1	TRBJ2-7	TRBV2
CASSMGGGVFTGELFF	TGTGCCAGTAGTATGGGCGGGGGAGTGTTCACCGGGGAGCTGTTTTTT	few	TRBD2	TRBJ2-2	TRBV19
CATSDAGTSNEQYF	TGTGCCACCAGTGACGCCGGGACTAGCAACGAGCAGTACTTC	once	TRBD2	TRBJ2-7	TRBV24-1
CASSALQGSSYNEQFF	TGTGCCAGCAGCGCGTTACAGGGAAGCTCCTACAATGAGCAGTTCTTC	-	-	TRBJ2-1	TRBV7-2
CASSSSGGGETQYF	TGTGCCAGCAGCAGTAGCGGTGGGGGGGAGACCCAGTACTTC	-	-	TRBJ2-5	TRBV7-2
CASSNLRGAEAFF	TGTGCCAGCAGCAACCTGCGGGGGGCTGAAGCTTTCTTT	-	-	TRBJ1-1	TRBV7-9
CAWSVSGGLKTQYF	TGTGCCTGGAGTGTAAGTGGCGGTTTAAAGACCCAGTACTTC	-	-	TRBJ2-5	TRBV30